The entry below gives a single T cell receptor beta chain sequence along with its context. The antigen is undetermined. V dropped 5 bases and J dropped 4 bases, with 14 bases sitting between them. Germline CDR1 and CDR2: MNHEY and SVGAGI. There are 14 residues in the CDR3. TCRdb's copy holds only in-frame clones and misses some; the assay was immunoSEQ multiplex PCR. The sample has 60,000 or so clones, 65% to 90% seen once. The data were obtained in a study of OX40 agonist ivuxolimab in advanced cancers. Study summary: Treatment of patients was with ivuxolimab, an agonistic anti-OX40 (CD134) antibody. The study's findings and limits: Both blood CD4+ and CD8+ T cells showed clonal growth by week 6 at 0.1 to 3.0 mg/kg.

This specimen was CD4+ or CD8+ T cells sorted from blood, taken in a trial of the OX40 agonist ivuxolimab. The chain recombines TRBV6-5 with TRBJ1-2; no definite D call. This TCR derives from an adult with an advanced solid tumor such as melanoma, head and neck, liver or kidney cancer. DNA for the CDR3: TGTGCCAGCAGTCCCCTGATCGGTGCCTATGGCTACACCTTC. Amino acids: CASSPLIGAYGYTF.